A few counts support the clone carrying this TCR beta chain. Antigen unknown. TCRdb redid the calling of the 5' RACE reads with MiXCR, one entry per CDR3 protein. The sample holds just under 350,000 distinct CDR3 sequences, roughly 15% seen once. Deletions cut 4 bases from V and 9 bases from J, with 11 bases between. Germline CDR1 and CDR2: LGHDT and YNNKEL (reference sequence). The CDR3 runs to 12 residues. The sample originates from a study of CD8 T cells in ankylosing spondylitis. Overall study results and limits: A subset of motif variants has previously been described in the synovial fluid and blood of reactive arthritis.

The TCR was taken from a male donor with ankylosing spondylitis or in good health (not recorded which). What was sequenced was blood, either unsorted or a sorted T cell fraction (not recorded which). The chain is built from TRBV3-1 and TRBJ2-3; the D gene is possibly TRBD1 (5 bases). CDR3 region: CASSPDKVTQYF. The CDR3 bases are TGTGCCAGCAGCCCGGACAAGGTAACGCAGTATTTT.